Detailed here is one TCR beta chain. The antigen is undetermined. The data stem from a study of a mutant IDH1 vaccine in newly diagnosed glioma. Time point reported: week 23, last vaccination. Doses of 300 ug of mutant IDH1 20-mer peptide were given with topical imiquimod. The CDR3 has 11 amino acids. The V end lost 7 bases, the J end lost 5 bases, and 8 bases lay between the germline ends. Germline V CDR1 and CDR2: SNHLY, FYNNEI. Using immunoSEQ multiplex PCR, the repertoire was profiled, and TCRdb retains in-frame clones only, with some absent. Found here are some 80,000 clones, approximately 85% of them singletons; the top ten hold 0.75% to 0.95%.

The input for sequencing was PBMCs, taken from a glioma patient whose treatment included an IDH1 peptide vaccine. The clonotype was recovered from a woman in her forties or fifties with glioma. The genes are TRBV2 and TRBJ2-5; D unresolved. The CDR3 loop is CASKTEETQYF. Written as DNA, the CDR3 is TGTGCCAGCAAAACAGAGGAGACCCAGTACTTC.